Described below is a single T cell receptor beta chain sequence and its context. CDR1 SEHNR and CDR2 FQNEAQ come from the germline V gene (reference sequence). V dropped 4 bases and J dropped 7; count of bases not matched to a gene: 9. The CDR3 is 16 residues long. This sample was taken from a study of blood T cell repertoires in COVID-19. Overall study context: T cells, B-cell-depleted T cells, or PBMCs supplied cDNA or gDNA.

TCRdb's copy holds only in-frame clones and misses some; the assay was immunoSEQ multiplex PCR. The sample has fewer than 110,000 clones, 89% seen once. Sequences were obtained from peripheral blood. This chain connects TRBV7-9 to TRBJ2-3; 12 bases match TRBD2. The clonotype was recovered from an elderly woman in a cohort sampled during active COVID-19. The DNA of the CDR3 is TGTGCCAGCAGCTCTTCTAGCGGGGGGGTGGTAAATACGCAGTATTTT. Protein: CASSSSSGGVVNTQYF.